The rows below give T cell receptor beta chains drawn from one sample of a study of cytomegalovirus exposure and HLA in healthy donors. Repertoires were generated with immunoSEQ multiplex PCR, while TCRdb's copy carries only in-frame clones and drops some. The data show 55,000 to 80,000 clones, about three quarters seen once. The sequencing sample was made of PBMCs. These receptors were collected from a man aged 50-60 years in good health and CMV-seropositive. Each CDR3 is given with its conserved first and last residue. The D gene is left open where the match is weak. Clone size is given for some rows only: seen once, a few or many times, or a class if the clone is expanded.

clone_size d_call j_call v_call cdr3_aa cdr3_nt
NA TRBD2 TRBJ2-7 TRBV18 CASSPTSGGSYEQYF TGTGCCAGCTCACCAACTAGCGGGGGATCCTACGAGCAGTACTTC
NA TRBD1 TRBJ2-1 TRBV6-1 CASTLDRAGWNEQFF TGTGCCAGCACCTTGGACAGGGCCGGCTGGAATGAGCAGTTCTTC
NA TRBD2 TRBJ2-1 TRBV2 CASSEDAGLAYNEQFF TGTGCCAGCAGTGAAGATGCGGGACTAGCTTACAATGAGCAGTTCTTC
NA TRBD1 TRBJ2-5 TRBV30 CAWTTDRGVGTQYF TGTGCCTGGACCACGGACAGGGGGGTTGGGACCCAGTACTTC
NA NA TRBJ1-1 TRBV9 CASSVAEVRNTEAFF TGTGCCAGCAGCGTAGCGGAGGTCCGGAACACTGAAGCTTTCTTT
NA NA TRBJ1-4 TRBV6-1 CASSERSAGLANEKLFF TGTGCCAGCAGTGAAAGGTCGGCGGGGTTGGCTAATGAAAAACTGTTTTTT
NA TRBD1 TRBJ1-1 TRBV7-8 CASRLRAGGLNTEAFF TGTGCCAGCCGATTACGGGCAGGGGGGCTGAACACTGAAGCTTTCTTT
NA TRBD2 TRBJ2-7 TRBV29-1 CSVVRRGRAPGNYEQYF TGCAGCGTTGTCCGGCGCGGGAGGGCTCCGGGTAACTACGAGCAGTACTTC
NA NA TRBJ2-3 TRBV2 CASTDGSKRYF TGTGCCAGCACCGATGGTTCCAAGCGGTATTTT
NA NA TRBJ1-1 TRBV7-8 CASSLGDRRAFF TGTGCCAGCAGCTTAGGTGATCGGAGGGCTTTCTTT
few NA TRBJ1-2 TRBV5-8 CASSSGSGVYGYTF TGTGCCAGCAGCTCGGGGTCGGGAGTCTATGGCTACACCTTC
NA NA TRBJ1-1 TRBV7-3 CASSPRQGADEAFF TGTGCCAGCAGTCCAAGGCAGGGCGCGGATGAAGCTTTCTTT
NA TRBD1 TRBJ1-5 TRBV18 CASSSRQGGNQPQHF TGTGCCAGCTCAAGCAGACAGGGGGGCAATCAGCCCCAGCATTTT
NA NA TRBJ1-1 TRBV29-1 CSVEDLSEAFF TGCAGCGTTGAAGATCTCAGTGAAGCTTTCTTT
NA TRBD1 TRBJ1-2 TRBV5-1 CASTAGTANYGYTF TGCGCCAGCACCGCCGGGACAGCAAACTATGGCTACACCTTC
NA NA TRBJ2-1 TRBV5-1 CASSLQGAMQFF TGCGCCAGCAGCCTACAGGGTGCTATGCAGTTCTTC
few NA TRBJ2-4 TRBV2 CASSEDRVPRNIQYF TGTGCCAGCAGTGAAGACAGGGTTCCTCGAAACATTCAGTACTTC
NA NA TRBJ2-5 TRBV2 CASSEETIPGETQYF TGTGCCAGCAGTGAAGAGACAATACCTGGGGAGACCCAGTACTTC
few NA TRBJ1-2 TRBV6-6 CASSPDLGGYGYTF TGTGCCAGCAGTCCCGACCTAGGCGGCTATGGCTACACCTTC
NA TRBD1 TRBJ2-5 TRBV5-1 CASSLETGVLETQYF TGCGCCAGCAGCTTGGAGACAGGGGTTCTTGAGACCCAGTACTTC
NA NA TRBJ1-2 TRBV15 CATSRATMAGYTF TGTGCCACCAGCAGGGCTACTATGGCCGGCTACACCTTC